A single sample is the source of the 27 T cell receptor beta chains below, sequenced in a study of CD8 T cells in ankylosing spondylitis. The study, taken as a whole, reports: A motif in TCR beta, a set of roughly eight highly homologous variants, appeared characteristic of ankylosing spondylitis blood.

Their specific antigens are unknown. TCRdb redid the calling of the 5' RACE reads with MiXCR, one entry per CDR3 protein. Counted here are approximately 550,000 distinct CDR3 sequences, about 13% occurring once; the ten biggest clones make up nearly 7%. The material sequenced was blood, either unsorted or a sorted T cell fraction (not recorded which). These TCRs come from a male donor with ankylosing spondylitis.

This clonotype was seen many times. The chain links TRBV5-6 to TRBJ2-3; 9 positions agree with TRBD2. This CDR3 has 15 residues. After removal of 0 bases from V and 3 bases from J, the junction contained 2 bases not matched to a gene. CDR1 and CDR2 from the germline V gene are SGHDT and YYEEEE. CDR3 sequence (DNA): TGTGCCAGCAGCTTGGATCTAGCGGGGACAGATACGCAGTATTTT. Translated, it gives CASSLDLAGTDTQYF.

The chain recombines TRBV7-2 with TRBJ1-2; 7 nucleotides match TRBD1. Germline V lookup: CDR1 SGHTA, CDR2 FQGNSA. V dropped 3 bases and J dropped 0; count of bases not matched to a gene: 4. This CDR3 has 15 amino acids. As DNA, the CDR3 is TGTGCCAGCAGCTTGTCACAGGGGACTAACTATGGCTACACCTTC. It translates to CASSLSQGTNYGYTF. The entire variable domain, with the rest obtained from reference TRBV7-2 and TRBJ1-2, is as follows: GAGVSQSPSNKVTEKGKDVELRCDPISGHTALYWYRQSLGQGLEFLIYFQGNSAPDKSGLPSDRFSAERTGGSVSTLTIQRTQQEDSAVYLCASSLSQGTNYGYTFGSGTRLTVV.

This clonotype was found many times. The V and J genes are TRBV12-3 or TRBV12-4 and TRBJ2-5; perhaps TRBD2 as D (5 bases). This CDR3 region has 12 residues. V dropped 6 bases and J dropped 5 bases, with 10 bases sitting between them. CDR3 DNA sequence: TGTGCCAGCAGGGCAGGCGGGGAGACCCAGTACTTC. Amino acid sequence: CASRAGGETQYF.

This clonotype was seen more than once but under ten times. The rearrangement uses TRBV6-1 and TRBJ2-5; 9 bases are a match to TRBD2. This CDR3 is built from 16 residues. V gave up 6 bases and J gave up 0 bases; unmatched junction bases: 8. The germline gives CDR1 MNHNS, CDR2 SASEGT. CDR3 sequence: CASRTVAGEYQETQYF. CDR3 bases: TGTGCCAGCAGGACCGTAGCGGGGGAGTACCAAGAGACCCAGTACTTC.

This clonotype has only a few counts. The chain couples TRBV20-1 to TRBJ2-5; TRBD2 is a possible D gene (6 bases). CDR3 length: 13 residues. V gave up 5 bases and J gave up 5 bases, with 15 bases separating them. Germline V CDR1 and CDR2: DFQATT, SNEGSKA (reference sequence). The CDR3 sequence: CSAVIPGGETQYF. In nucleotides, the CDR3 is TGCAGTGCTGTAATCCCTGGAGGGGAGACCCAGTACTTC.

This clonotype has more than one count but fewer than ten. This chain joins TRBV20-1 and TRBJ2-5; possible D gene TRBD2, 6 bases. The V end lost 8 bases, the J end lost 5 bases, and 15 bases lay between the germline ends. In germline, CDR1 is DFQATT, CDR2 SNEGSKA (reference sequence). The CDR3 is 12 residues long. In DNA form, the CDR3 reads TGCAGTTGCCTAGAACGGGAGGAGACCCAGTACTTC. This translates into CSCLEREETQYF.

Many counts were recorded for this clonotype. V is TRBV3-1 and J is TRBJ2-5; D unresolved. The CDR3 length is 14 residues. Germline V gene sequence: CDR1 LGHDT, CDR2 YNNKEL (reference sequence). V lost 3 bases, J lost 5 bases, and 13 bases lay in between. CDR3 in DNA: TGTGCCAGCAGCCACCCCCCGGAGACCGAGACCCAGTACTTC. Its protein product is CASSHPPETETQYF.

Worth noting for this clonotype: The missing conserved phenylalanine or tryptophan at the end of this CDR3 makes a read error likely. CDR3 sequence reads: CASSVDPTYEQYY. The CDR3 DNA reads as TGTGCCAGCAGCGTCGATCCGACCTACGAGCAGTACTAC. The chain couples TRBV9 to TRBJ2-7; D is uncertain. The germline gives CDR1 SGDLS, CDR2 YYNGEE. V was pared by 2 bases and J by 2 bases, with 8 bases between. There are 13 residues in the CDR3.

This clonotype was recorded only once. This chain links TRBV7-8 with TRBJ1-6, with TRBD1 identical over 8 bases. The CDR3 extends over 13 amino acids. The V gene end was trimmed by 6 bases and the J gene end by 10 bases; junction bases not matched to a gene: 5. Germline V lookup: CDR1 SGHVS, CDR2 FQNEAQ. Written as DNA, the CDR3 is TGTGCCAGCAGTACACAGGGGGACTCACCCCTCCACTTT. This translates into CASSTQGDSPLHF.

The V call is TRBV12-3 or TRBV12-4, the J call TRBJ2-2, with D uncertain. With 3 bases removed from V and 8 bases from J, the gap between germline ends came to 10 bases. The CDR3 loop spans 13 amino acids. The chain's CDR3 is CASSLRTNGELFF. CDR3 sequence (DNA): TGTGCCAGCAGTTTGCGTACGAATGGGGAGCTGTTTTTT.

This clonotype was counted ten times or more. Written as DNA, the CDR3 is TGTGCCAGCAGTTTATCTTCTGGCGGGAGGGCCAGAGATACGCAGTATTTT. Translated, it gives CASSLSSGGRARDTQYF. The J gene is TRBJ2-3, the V gene TRBV12-3 or TRBV12-4; 9 bases are shared with TRBD2. The CDR3 loop spans 17 amino acids. The J segment lost 5 bases and the V segment lost 2 bases, leaving 11 bases of the junction unmatched.

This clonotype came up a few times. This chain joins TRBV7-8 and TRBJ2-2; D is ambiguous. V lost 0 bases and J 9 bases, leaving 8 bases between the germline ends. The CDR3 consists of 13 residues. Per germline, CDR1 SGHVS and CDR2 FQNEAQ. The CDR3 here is CASSLASTRELFF. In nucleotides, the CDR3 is TGTGCCAGCAGCTTAGCTAGTACACGGGAGCTGTTTTTT.

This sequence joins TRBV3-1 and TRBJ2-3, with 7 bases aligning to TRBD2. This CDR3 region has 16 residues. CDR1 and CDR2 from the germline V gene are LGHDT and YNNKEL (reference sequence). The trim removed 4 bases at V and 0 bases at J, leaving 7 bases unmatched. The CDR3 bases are TGTGCCAGCAGCCCTTGGGGTAGCGGGAGCACAGATACGCAGTATTTT. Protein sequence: CASSPWGSGSTDTQYF.

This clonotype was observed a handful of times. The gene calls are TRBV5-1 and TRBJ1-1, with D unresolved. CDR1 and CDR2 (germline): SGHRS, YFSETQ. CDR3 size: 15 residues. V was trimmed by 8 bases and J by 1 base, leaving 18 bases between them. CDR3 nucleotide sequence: TGCGCCAGTCACTCAGGCCTAGCGACGAACACTGAAGCTTTCTTT. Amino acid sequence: CASHSGLATNTEAFF.

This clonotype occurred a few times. CDR3 in amino acids: CASSLGSPSTGELFF. In DNA form, the CDR3 reads TGTGCCAGCAGCTTAGGTTCCCCCAGCACCGGGGAGCTGTTTTTT. The rearrangement joins TRBV7-9 to TRBJ2-2; D is uncertain. The CDR3 has 15 amino acids. Per germline, CDR1 SEHNR and CDR2 FQNEAQ (reference sequence). Trimming removed 1 base at V and 4 bases at J, with 10 bases between.

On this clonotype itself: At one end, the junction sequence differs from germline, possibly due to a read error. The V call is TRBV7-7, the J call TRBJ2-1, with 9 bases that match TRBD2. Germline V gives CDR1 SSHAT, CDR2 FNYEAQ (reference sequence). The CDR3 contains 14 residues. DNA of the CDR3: TGTGCCAGCAGCCTAGCGGGAACTGTTAATGAGCAGTTCTTC. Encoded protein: CASSLAGTVNEQFF.

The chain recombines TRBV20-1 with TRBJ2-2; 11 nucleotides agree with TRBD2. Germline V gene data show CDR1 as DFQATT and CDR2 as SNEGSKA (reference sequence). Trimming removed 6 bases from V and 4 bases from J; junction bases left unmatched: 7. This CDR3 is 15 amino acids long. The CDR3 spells CSARLAGRVTGELFF. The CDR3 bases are TGCAGTGCCCGACTAGCGGGGAGGGTCACCGGGGAGCTGTTTTTT.

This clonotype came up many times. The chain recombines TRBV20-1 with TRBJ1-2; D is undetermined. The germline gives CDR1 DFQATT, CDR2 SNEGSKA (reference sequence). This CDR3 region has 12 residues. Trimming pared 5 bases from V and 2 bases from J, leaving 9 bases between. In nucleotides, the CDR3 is TGCAGTGCTGGAAGTTTCAACTATGGCTACACCTTC. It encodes CSAGSFNYGYTF.

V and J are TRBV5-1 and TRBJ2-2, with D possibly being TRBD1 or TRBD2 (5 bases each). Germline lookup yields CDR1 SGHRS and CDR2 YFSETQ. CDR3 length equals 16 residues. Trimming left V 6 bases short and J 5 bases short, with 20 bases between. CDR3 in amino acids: CASNRGESSVTGELFF. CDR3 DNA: TGCGCCAGCAACAGAGGGGAGTCCTCGGTGACCGGGGAGCTGTTTTTT.

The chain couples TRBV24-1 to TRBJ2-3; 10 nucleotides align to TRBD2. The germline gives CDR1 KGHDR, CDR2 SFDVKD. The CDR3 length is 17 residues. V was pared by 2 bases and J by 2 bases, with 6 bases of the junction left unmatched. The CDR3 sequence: CATSDSRLAGNTDTQYF. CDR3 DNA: TGTGCCACCAGTGATTCCCGACTAGCGGGCAACACAGATACGCAGTATTTT.

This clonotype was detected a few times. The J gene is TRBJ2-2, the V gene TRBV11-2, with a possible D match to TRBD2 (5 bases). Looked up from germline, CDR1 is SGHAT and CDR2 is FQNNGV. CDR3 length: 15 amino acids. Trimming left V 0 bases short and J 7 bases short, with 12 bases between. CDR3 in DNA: TGTGCCAGCAGCTTAGATCCCTTCCGGGGCGGGGAGCTGTTTTTT. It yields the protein CASSLDPFRGGELFF.

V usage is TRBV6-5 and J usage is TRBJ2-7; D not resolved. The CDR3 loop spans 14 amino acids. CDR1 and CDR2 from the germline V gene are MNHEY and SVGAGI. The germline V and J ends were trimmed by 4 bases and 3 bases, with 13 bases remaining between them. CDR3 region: CASSSTASGYEQYF. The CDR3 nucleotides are TGTGCCAGCAGTTCGACGGCATCGGGCTACGAGCAGTACTTC.

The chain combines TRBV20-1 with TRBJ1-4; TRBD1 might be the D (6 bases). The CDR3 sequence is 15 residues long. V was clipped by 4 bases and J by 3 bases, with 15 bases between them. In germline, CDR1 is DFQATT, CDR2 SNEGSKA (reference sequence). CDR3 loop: CSATTRGGSNEKLFF. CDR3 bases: TGCAGTGCTACCACTCGAGGGGGTTCTAATGAAAAACTGTTTTTT.

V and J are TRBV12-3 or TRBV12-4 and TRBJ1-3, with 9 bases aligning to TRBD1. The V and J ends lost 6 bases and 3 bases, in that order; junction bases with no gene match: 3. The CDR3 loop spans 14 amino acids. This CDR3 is CASSTGGLGNTIYF. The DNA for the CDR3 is TGTGCCAGCAGCACAGGGGGCCTTGGAAACACCATATATTTT.

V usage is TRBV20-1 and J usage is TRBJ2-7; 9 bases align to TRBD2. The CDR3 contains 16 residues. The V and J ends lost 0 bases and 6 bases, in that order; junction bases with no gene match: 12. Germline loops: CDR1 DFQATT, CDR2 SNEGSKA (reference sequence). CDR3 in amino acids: CSAREAGGPKGVEQYF. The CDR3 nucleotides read TGCAGTGCTAGAGAAGCGGGAGGCCCGAAGGGTGTCGAGCAGTACTTC.

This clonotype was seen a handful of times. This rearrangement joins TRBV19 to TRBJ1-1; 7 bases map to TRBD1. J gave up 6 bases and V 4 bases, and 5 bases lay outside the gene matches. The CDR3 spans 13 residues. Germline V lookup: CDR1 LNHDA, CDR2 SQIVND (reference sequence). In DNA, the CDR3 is TGTGCCAGTAGTACAACAGGGGAGTCTGAAGCTTTCTTT. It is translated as CASSTTGESEAFF.

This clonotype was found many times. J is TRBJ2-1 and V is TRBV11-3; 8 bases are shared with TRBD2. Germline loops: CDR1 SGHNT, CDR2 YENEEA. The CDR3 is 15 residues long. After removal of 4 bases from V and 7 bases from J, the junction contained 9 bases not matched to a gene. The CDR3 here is CASSSFPGRGNEQFF. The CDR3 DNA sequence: TGTGCCAGCAGCTCATTCCCCGGGAGGGGGAATGAGCAGTTCTTC.